The entry below describes one T cell receptor beta chain. What it binds is not known. The data were produced by immunoSEQ multiplex PCR, yet TCRdb's version contains in-frame clones alone and is incomplete. Of about 97,000 clones in the sample, about 93% were seen once. This entry is derived from a study of graft-versus-host responses after intestinal transplantation. Study information: Among the recipients, all got anti-thymocyte globulin induction and then tacrolimus and steroids for approximately 3 years. Study outcomes and limitations: In patients with graft-donor T cell macrochimerism, allograft graft-versus-host to host-versus-graft clonal ratios were high. Circulating GvH clone levels at their peak were associated with HvG declines (early post-transplant). Investigators detected GvH clones in recipient marrow, with some emerging earlier in ileum or blood.

The CDR3 consists of 15 residues. In germline, CDR1 is SGHVS, CDR2 FNYEAQ. Trimming removed 3 bases at V and 4 bases at J, with 10 bases between. The chain couples TRBV7-6 to TRBJ2-6, with D perhaps matching TRBD2 (5 bases). Sample: PBMCs, taken about 440 days after intestinal transplant. This receptor was taken from a human patient who received an intestinal transplant, so some T cells may come from the graft donor. The CDR3 here is CASSLSPGGANVLTF. The CDR3, as DNA: TGTGCCAGCAGCTTGTCCCCGGGGGGGGCCAACGTCCTGACTTTC.